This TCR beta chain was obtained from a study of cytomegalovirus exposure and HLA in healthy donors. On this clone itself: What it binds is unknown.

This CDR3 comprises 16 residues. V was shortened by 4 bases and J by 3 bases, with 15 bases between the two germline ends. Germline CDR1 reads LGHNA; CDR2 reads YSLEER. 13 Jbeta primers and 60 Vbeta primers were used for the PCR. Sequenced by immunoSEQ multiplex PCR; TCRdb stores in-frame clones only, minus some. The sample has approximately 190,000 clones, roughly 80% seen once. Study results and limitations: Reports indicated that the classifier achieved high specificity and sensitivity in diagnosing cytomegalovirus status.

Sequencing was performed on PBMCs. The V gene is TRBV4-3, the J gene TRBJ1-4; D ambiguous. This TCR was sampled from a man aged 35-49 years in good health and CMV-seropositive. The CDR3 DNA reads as TGCGCCAGCAGCCGACGAGGAGGGCTGGCTAATGAAAAACTGTTTTTT. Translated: CASSRRGGLANEKLFF.